This T cell receptor (beta chain) derives from a study of blood T cell repertoires in COVID-19. Study summary: Acute and convalescent COVID-19 specimens originated in the United States, Italy and Spain.

Under the authors' procedure: Nucleated cell number was recorded as an estimate derived from reference gene primer amplification. Assay: immunoSEQ multiplex PCR; the TCRdb copy retains only in-frame clones and omits some. The D gene and trimming were derived from the DNA, and the V and J assignments and clone size from that table. The sample carries roughly 99,000 clones, roughly 90% recorded once. The length of the CDR3 is 17 residues. Unmatched junction bases numbered 3, after V lost 6 bases and J lost 0 bases. Germline V CDR1 and CDR2: MGHRA, YSYEKL. The sequenced sample was peripheral blood. The clonotype was recovered from a man between 35 and 55 years old with active or convalescent COVID-19. The chain recombines TRBV4-1 with TRBJ2-3; the match to TRBD2 covers 16 bases. The CDR3 loop reads CASRGLAGGISTDTQYF. The CDR3 coding sequence is TGCGCCAGCAGGGGACTAGCGGGAGGGATTAGCACAGATACGCAGTATTTT.